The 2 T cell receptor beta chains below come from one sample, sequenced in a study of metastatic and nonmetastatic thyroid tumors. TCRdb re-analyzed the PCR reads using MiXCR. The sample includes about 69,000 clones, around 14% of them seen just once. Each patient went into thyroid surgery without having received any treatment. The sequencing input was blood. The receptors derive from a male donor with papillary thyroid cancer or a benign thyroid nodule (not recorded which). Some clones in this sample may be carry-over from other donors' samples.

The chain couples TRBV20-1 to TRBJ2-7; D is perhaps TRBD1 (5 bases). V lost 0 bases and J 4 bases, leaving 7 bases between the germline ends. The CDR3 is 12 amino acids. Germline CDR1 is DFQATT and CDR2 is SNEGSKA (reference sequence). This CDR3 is CSAREQEYEQYF. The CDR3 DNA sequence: TGCAGTGCTAGAGAACAGGAGTACGAGCAGTACTTC.

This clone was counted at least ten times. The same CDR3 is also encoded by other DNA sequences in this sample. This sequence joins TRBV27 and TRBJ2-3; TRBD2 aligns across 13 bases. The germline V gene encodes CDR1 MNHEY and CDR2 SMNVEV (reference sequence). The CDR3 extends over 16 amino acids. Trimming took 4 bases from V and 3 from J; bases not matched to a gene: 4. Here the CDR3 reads CASSSRLAGGTDTQYF. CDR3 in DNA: TGTGCCAGCAGTTCCAGACTAGCGGGAGGTACAGATACGCAGTATTTT.